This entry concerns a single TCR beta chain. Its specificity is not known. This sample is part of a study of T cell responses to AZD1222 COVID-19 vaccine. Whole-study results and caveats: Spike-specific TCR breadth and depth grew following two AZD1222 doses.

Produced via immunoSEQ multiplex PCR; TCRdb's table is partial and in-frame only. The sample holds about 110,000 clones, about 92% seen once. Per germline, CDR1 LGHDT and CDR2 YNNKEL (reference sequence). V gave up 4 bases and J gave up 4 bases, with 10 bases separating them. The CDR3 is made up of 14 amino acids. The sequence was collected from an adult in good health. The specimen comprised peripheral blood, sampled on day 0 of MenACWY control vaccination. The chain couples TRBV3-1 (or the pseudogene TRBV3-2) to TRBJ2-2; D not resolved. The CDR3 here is CASSPPSRTGELFF. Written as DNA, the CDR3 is TGTGCCAGCAGCCCCCCTTCGCGCACCGGGGAGCTGTTTTTT.